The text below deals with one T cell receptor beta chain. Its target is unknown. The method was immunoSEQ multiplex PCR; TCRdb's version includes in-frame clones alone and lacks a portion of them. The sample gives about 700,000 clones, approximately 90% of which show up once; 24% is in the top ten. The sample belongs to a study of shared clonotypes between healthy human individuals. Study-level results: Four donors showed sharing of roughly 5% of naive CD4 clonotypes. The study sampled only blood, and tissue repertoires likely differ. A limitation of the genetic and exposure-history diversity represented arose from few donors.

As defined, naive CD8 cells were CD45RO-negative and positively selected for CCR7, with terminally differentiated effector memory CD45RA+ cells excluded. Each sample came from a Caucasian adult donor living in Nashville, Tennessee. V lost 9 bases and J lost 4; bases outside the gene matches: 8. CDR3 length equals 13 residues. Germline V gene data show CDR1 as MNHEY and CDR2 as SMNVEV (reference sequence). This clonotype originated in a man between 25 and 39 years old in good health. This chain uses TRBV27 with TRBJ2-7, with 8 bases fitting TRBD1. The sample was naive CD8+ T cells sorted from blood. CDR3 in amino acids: CASAWTGTYEQYF. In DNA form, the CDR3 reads TGTGCCAGTGCTTGGACAGGGACGTACGAGCAGTACTTC.